The sequence of this T cell receptor beta chain was determined in a study of T-cell memory formation after mild COVID-19 (dated by TCRdb to about 2021). Some background on the complete study: Most TCR sequence clusters were specific to one of the two donors. In a couple of donors, T-cell clones that expanded and contracted after mild COVID-19 were followed by sequencing TCRalpha and TCRbeta repertoires longitudinally. The cohort was made up of two young adult volunteers, one female and one male, who were previously healthy.

Germline trimming: 4 bases from V, 5 bases from J; junction bases outside gene matches: 11. The germline V gene supplies CDR1 SGHRS and CDR2 YFSETQ. The CDR3 numbers 16 residues from cysteine through phenylalanine. Solely the CDR3 DNA is kept, with 48 bases framed from the first base. The full study reports these points: The study covered only a couple of mild cases, and larger cohorts including severe cases with pre-infection samples were considered necessary. Whether the second-wave clones peaking on day 37 were SARS-CoV-2 specific was not confirmed. Contracting CD4+ clones appeared mostly in the CM and EM memory subsets, whereas CD8+ clones were enriched in EMRA. From day 15 to 85, contracting clones showed balanced CD4/CD8 phenotypes, whereas a second wave of clones that expanded from day 15 to 37 leaned towards CD4+. Some responding clones were detected in pre-infection memory, which suggested that pre-existing cross-reactive memory T cells had joined the SARS-CoV-2 response.

A remark on this clonotype: There is no known antigen for this receptor. Base qualities are not provided; no much larger clone lies one nucleotide away.

Instrument used: Illumina NovaSeq 6000. TCRalpha and TCRbeta cDNA libraries were constructed by 5'RACE with constant-segment primers, with sample barcodes and unique molecular identifiers being introduced. RNA was extracted from every sample with Trizol reagent. Amplification of the libraries took two PCR steps, and the second step added a second sample barcode plus Illumina TruSeq adapters. Libraries were sequenced on an Illumina NovaSeq with 2 x 150 bp paired-end reads. Turning to the authors' computational methods: Demultiplexing of reads and collapsing into UMI-guided consensus sequences were performed with migec v1.2.7. Using mixcr v2.1.11, UMI consensuses were aligned to TRA and TRB V and J templates and then assembled into clonotypes. A clonotype was counted as expanded or contracted only if both edgeR and NoisET called the change significant, with noise models trained on biological replicates. For edgeR calls, the thresholds were a false discovery rate-adjusted p below 0.01 and a log2 fold-change of 1. As an exploratory analysis of dynamics, max-normalized trajectories of the 1000 most abundant clonotypes were examined with PCA combined with hierarchical clustering. The CD4 or CD8 phenotype of responding clones was assigned using the separately sequenced CD4+ and CD8+ repertoires. TCRdb cleaned the public reads at Q25 with fastp, built clones with MiXCR and kept in-frame beta chains. Under each unique CDR3 protein, matching rows form one entry showing the most common genes and DNA. TCRdb, rather than the study authors, made the V and J calls. This sample comprises a few hundred thousand distinct CDR3 sequences, around 30% of them detected only once. Together, the top ten hold 13% of the sample.

PBMCs were isolated by Ficoll-Paque density gradient centrifugation. The sample was PBMCs or a T cell subset sorted from them (not recorded which). In this chain, TRBV5-1 is recombined with TRBJ2-2, with 7 junctional bases fitting TRBD1. This clonotype was sampled from an adult woman who had mild COVID-19 (a few samples of this study predate the infection). The sample titles of this study are shuffled in the database, so cell type and time point are left out; the donor was told from shared clones. At the DNA level, the sequence is TGCGCCAGCAGCCACCGGGACAGCCCAGGAACCGGGGAGCTGTTTTTT. This is translated as CASSHRDSPGTGELFF. Here the CDR3 is joined to the reference TRBV5-1 and TRBJ2-2 genes, and the full variable domain is: KAGVTQTPRYLIKTRGQQVTLSCSPISGHRSVSWYQQTPGQGLQFLFEYFSETQRNKGNFPGRFSGRQFSNSRSEMNVSTLELGDSALYLCASSHRDSPGTGELFFGEGSRLTVL.